This entry is about one TCR beta chain. The antigen remains undetermined. The repertoire was sequenced with immunoSEQ multiplex PCR; TCRdb's copy has only in-frame clones and lacks some. Of under 200,000 clones detected, about nine tenths appear once; the ten largest clones hold 1.9%. Germline CDR1 is MNHEY and CDR2 is SVGEGT. V dropped 0 bases and J dropped 10 bases, with 12 bases sitting between them. This CDR3 region has 13 residues. The source of the sample is a study of T cell responses to AZD1222 COVID-19 vaccine. Study-level results: With two AZD1222 doses given, Spike-specific TCR breadth and depth both rose.

This specimen consisted of peripheral blood, obtained on day 0 of AZD1222 vaccination. This clonotype was sampled from an adult in good health. V gene TRBV6-2 or TRBV6-3 combines with J gene TRBJ1-2; possibly TRBD1 for D (5 bases). The CDR3 bases are TGTGCCAGCAGTTACTCGCCAGGGAAACACTACACCTTC. Encoded protein: CASSYSPGKHYTF.